One and the same sample provided the 14 T cell receptor beta chains below, sequenced in a study of blood T cell repertoires in COVID-19. Here immunoSEQ multiplex PCR was the method, and the copy in TCRdb shows in-frame clones only, minus some. The profile shows tens of thousands of clones, over 70% of them singletons. Sequenced sample: peripheral blood. These receptors all come from a woman between 50 and 59 years old with acute or convalescent COVID-19.

The rearrangement uses TRBV5-8 and TRBJ2-3; TRBD2 is a possible D gene (6 bases). The CDR3 consists of 16 residues. V shed 0 bases and J shed 0 bases, with 11 bases lying between them. The germline gives CDR1 SGHTS, CDR2 YDEGEE. CDR3 sequence reads: CASSLGAGTSTDTQYF. In DNA, the CDR3 is TGTGCCAGCAGCTTGGGGGCGGGAACTAGCACAGATACGCAGTATTTT.

CDR3 in amino acids: CAIADRDADTQYF. The DNA for the CDR3 is TGTGCCATCGCTGACAGGGACGCAGATACGCAGTATTTT. The chain is built from TRBV10-3 and TRBJ2-3; 7 positions match TRBD1. The CDR3 is 13 residues long. Looked up from germline, CDR1 is ENHRY and CDR2 is SYGVKD. Trimming removed 8 bases from V and 4 bases from J; junction bases left unmatched: 6.

This chain links TRBV6-5 with TRBJ1-2; tentatively, D is TRBD1 (6 bases). The CDR3 has 13 amino acids. V was clipped by 11 bases and J by 0 bases, with 13 bases between them. Germline values: CDR1 MNHEY, CDR2 SVGAGI. The CDR3 nucleotides read TGTGCCGGTCGACAGGACGCTAACTATGGCTACACCTTC. As protein: CAGRQDANYGYTF.

The V call is TRBV28, the J call TRBJ1-2; 9 positions agree with TRBD1. This CDR3 spans 15 amino acids. Germline V gives CDR1 MDHEN, CDR2 SYDVKM. The trim removed 5 bases at V and 0 bases at J, leaving 4 bases unmatched. The CDR3 DNA is TGTGCCAGCAGTCGAAGGACAGGGGCTAACTATGGCTACACCTTC. Amino acids: CASSRRTGANYGYTF.

V usage is TRBV27 and J usage is TRBJ1-2; 9 bases map to TRBD1. V lost 3 bases to trimming and J lost 5 bases; unmatched junction nucleotides: 4. Germline loops: CDR1 MNHEY, CDR2 SMNVEV (reference sequence). This CDR3 comprises 14 residues. The CDR3 sequence: CASSLTDRGYGYTF. The DNA of the CDR3 is TGTGCCAGCAGTTTGACGGACAGGGGATATGGCTACACCTTC.

This chain connects TRBV7-9 to TRBJ1-2; 10 nucleotides align to TRBD1. The V gene end was trimmed by 5 bases and the J gene end by 1 base; junction bases not matched to a gene: 10. The germline gives CDR1 SEHNR, CDR2 FQNEAQ (reference sequence). The CDR3 is 17 residues long. Here the CDR3 reads CASSPTGGAGFNYGYTF. The CDR3 nucleotides are TGTGCCAGCAGCCCGACAGGGGGCGCGGGATTTAACTATGGCTACACCTTC.

This clone has more than one count but fewer than ten. The chain's CDR3 is CASSFPTGGNYGYTF. DNA of the CDR3: TGTGCCAGCAGTTTCCCAACAGGGGGCAACTATGGCTACACCTTC. The chain has TRBV28 and TRBJ1-2; 9 positions match TRBD1. Germline CDR1 is MDHEN and CDR2 is SYDVKM. The CDR3 has 15 residues. V trimming: 3 bases; J trimming: 2 bases; junction bases outside the gene matches: 4.

The chain is built from TRBV7-9 and TRBJ1-6; 7 nucleotides match TRBD1. Germline CDR1 and CDR2: SEHNR and FQNEAQ (reference sequence). This CDR3 comprises 15 residues. V lost 4 bases and J lost 6; bases outside the gene matches: 6. The DNA for the CDR3 is TGTGCCAGCAGCTCGGGGACAGTCCGTAATTCACCCCTCCACTTT. Its translation: CASSSGTVRNSPLHF.

V usage is TRBV3-1 (or the pseudogene TRBV3-2) and J usage is TRBJ1-4; 10 bases agree with TRBD1. J was trimmed by 6 bases and V by 5 bases; bases with no gene match: 6. The germline V gene encodes CDR1 LGHDT and CDR2 YNNKEL (reference sequence). The CDR3 has 15 residues. The CDR3 spells CASSNPGTGDEKLFF. CDR3 DNA: TGTGCCAGCAGCAACCCCGGGACAGGGGATGAAAAACTGTTTTTT.

V is TRBV27 and J is TRBJ1-3; D is undetermined. This CDR3 region has 22 residues. With 2 bases removed from V and 0 bases from J, the gap between germline ends came to 29 bases. Germline V lookup: CDR1 MNHEY, CDR2 SMNVEV (reference sequence). CDR3 sequence: CASSLGRLPQVAGYRSGNTIYF. CDR3 DNA: TGTGCCAGCAGTTTAGGGAGACTGCCCCAGGTGGCGGGTTATCGCTCTGGAAACACCATATATTTT.

The V gene is TRBV3-1 (or the pseudogene TRBV3-2), the J gene TRBJ2-3; TRBD2 is a possible D gene (5 bases). This CDR3 is built from 14 residues. The germline CDR1 and CDR2 sequences are LGHDT and YNNKEL (reference sequence). V was pared by 4 bases and J by 2 bases, with 10 bases between. The CDR3 bases are TGTGCCAGCAGCCTTGGAGCGGTCACAGATACGCAGTATTTT. As protein: CASSLGAVTDTQYF.

This clone was detected once. This CDR3 reads CASKVVVGGSTDTQYF. DNA for the CDR3: TGTGCCAGCAAGGTTGTTGTAGGGGGATCCACAGATACGCAGTATTTT. The V gene is TRBV27, the J gene TRBJ2-3, with D possibly being TRBD1 (6 bases). The CDR3 sequence is 16 residues long. V lost 7 bases and J 2 bases, leaving 19 bases between the germline ends. CDR1 is MNHEY, CDR2 SMNVEV, per germline (reference sequence).

The rearrangement links TRBV28 to TRBJ2-1; 7 positions match TRBD1. V lost 5 bases, J lost 10 bases, and 5 bases stayed unmatched. The length of the CDR3 is 12 residues. Per the germline V gene, CDR1 is MDHEN and CDR2 is SYDVKM. The CDR3 is CASSTTGLEQFF. CDR3 nucleotides: TGTGCCAGCAGTACGACAGGGTTGGAGCAGTTCTTC.

V usage is TRBV10-3 and J usage is TRBJ2-7, with a tentative D call TRBD1 (5 bases). Germline values: CDR1 ENHRY, CDR2 SYGVKD. This CDR3 has 13 residues. Trimming removed 4 bases from V and 2 bases from J, with 9 bases in between. In nucleotides, the CDR3 is TGTGCCATCAGTGGAGACAGCACCTACGAGCAGTACTTC. Translating it yields CAISGDSTYEQYF.